This entry concerns a single T cell receptor beta chain. What it binds is unknown. CDR1 is SGHTA, CDR2 FQGNSA, per germline. V lost 2 bases and J lost 2; bases outside the gene matches: 3. There are 15 residues in the CDR3. The data were produced by immunoSEQ multiplex PCR, yet TCRdb's version contains in-frame clones alone and is incomplete. The profile shows 95,000 or so clones, about 88% of them singletons. The record originates from a study of T cell responses to AZD1222 COVID-19 vaccine. Study as a whole: Second-dose schedules of about 4 or about 12 weeks were combined. Study conclusions and caveats: Spike-specific TCR breadth and depth both grew after two AZD1222 doses.

The sequencing used peripheral blood, collected on day 0 of AZD1222 vaccination. This chain joins TRBV7-2 and TRBJ2-1; 7 bases align to TRBD1. This TCR came from an adult in good health. The CDR3 sequence is CASSLQGVTYNEQFF. The CDR3 bases are TGTGCCAGCAGCTTACAGGGGGTCACCTACAATGAGCAGTTCTTC.